This is a list of T cell receptor beta chains from one sample in a study of T cells in Graves' hyperthyroidism and ophthalmopathy. TCRdb itself ran the multiplex PCR reads through MiXCR, one entry per CDR3 protein. This table holds about 400,000 distinct CDR3 sequences, around 14% found once. Material for sequencing was blood. These receptors were collected from a woman between 25 and 40 years old with Graves' hyperthyroidism. The CDR3 runs from the conserved cysteine through the conserved F or W. The D gene is left open where the match is weak. Clone size appears in some rows only: once, few, many, or a class for an expanded clone.

clone_size,d_call,j_call,v_call,cdr3_aa,cdr3_nt
few,TRBD1,TRBJ1-3,TRBV5-5,CASSLGLGTASGNTIYF,TGTGCCAGCAGCTTGGGGTTAGGGACAGCCTCTGGAAACACCATATATTTT
many,TRBD2,TRBJ2-7,TRBV30,CAWKSSGGGTYEQYF,TGTGCCTGGAAGTCGAGCGGGGGGGGGACCTACGAGCAGTACTTC
-,-,TRBJ2-7,TRBV20-1,CSARDPYSGYEQYF,TGCAGTGCTAGAGATCCCTATAGCGGCTACGAGCAGTACTTC
few,TRBD2,TRBJ2-3,TRBV7-8,CASSFGWREGGTDTQYF,TGTGCCAGCAGCTTCGGTTGGCGGGAGGGGGGCACAGATACGCAGTATTTT
-,-,TRBJ1-4,TRBV7-9,CASSPQIGLEKLFF,TGTGCCAGCAGCCCCCAGATCGGGTTGGAAAAACTGTTTTTT
few,-,TRBJ1-4,TRBV20-1,CSASRTNEKLFF,TGCAGTGCTAGTAGAACTAATGAAAAACTGTTTTTT
-,-,TRBJ1-2,TRBV9,CASSVVGGSDGYTF,TGTGCCAGCAGCGTAGTGGGGGGTTCGGATGGCTACACCTTC
many,-,TRBJ1-3,TRBV18,CASSTRRTVSGNTIYF,TGTGCCAGCTCAACTCGACGGACAGTCTCTGGAAACACCATATATTTT
few,TRBD1,TRBJ1-6,TRBV20-1,CSARARDRSSYNSPLHF,TGCAGTGCTAGGGCGCGGGACAGGAGCTCCTATAATTCACCCCTCCACTTT
few,-,TRBJ1-2,TRBV10-3,CAISESPANYGYTF,TGTGCCATCAGTGAGTCGCCAGCTAACTATGGCTACACCTTC
many,-,TRBJ2-1,TRBV12-3/TRBV12-4,CASTQANEQFF,TGTGCCAGCACCCAGGCCAATGAGCAGTTCTTC
few,-,TRBJ2-7,TRBV5-4,CASSQTDGSYEQYF,TGTGCCAGCAGCCAAACGGACGGCTCCTACGAGCAGTACTTC
-,-,TRBJ2-5,TRBV20-1,CSASRGRETQYF,TGCAGTGCTAGCCGGGGTCGAGAGACCCAGTACTTC
few,-,TRBJ1-3,TRBV2,CASSVGVRAGNTIYF,TGTGCCAGCAGTGTTGGGGTCAGAGCTGGAAACACCATATATTTT
-,TRBD2,TRBJ2-5,TRBV12-3/TRBV12-4,CASSLGSGTQSF,TGTGCCAGCAGTTTAGGTAGCGGGACCCAATCCTTC
-,-,TRBJ2-7,TRBV10-2,CASSAVRPNYEQYF,TGCGCCAGCAGTGCCGTGCGGCCGAACTACGAGCAGTACTTC
-,TRBD2,TRBJ2-3,TRBV5-1,CASSFTGLAGGPEDTQYF,TGCGCCAGCAGCTTCACGGGACTAGCGGGAGGGCCAGAAGATACGCAGTATTTT
few,-,TRBJ2-3,TRBV12-3/TRBV12-4,CASRGMTGGQDTQYF,TGTGCCAGCAGAGGGATGACAGGCGGGCAAGATACGCAGTATTTT
-,-,TRBJ2-7,TRBV29-1,CSVEGRDFGYEQYF,TGCAGCGTTGAAGGCCGGGACTTCGGCTACGAGCAGTACTTC
many,TRBD1,TRBJ2-1,TRBV5-1,CASSLGQGEEFF,TGCGCCAGCAGCCTGGGACAGGGCGAGGAGTTCTTC
many,TRBD2,TRBJ2-7,TRBV5-1,CASSPGTSGRPSSSYEQYF,TGCGCCAGCAGCCCAGGGACTAGCGGGAGGCCCTCCAGCTCCTACGAGCAGTACTTC
few,-,TRBJ2-1,TRBV29-1,CSVERRSSYNEQFF,TGCAGCGTGGAGCGGAGGAGCTCCTACAATGAGCAGTTCTTC
-,TRBD1,TRBJ1-3,TRBV30,CAWSGDRHSGNTIYF,TGTGCCTGGAGTGGGGACAGGCACTCTGGAAACACCATATATTTT
-,TRBD2,TRBJ2-3,TRBV6-6,CASSYSRLAGADTQYF,TGTGCCAGCAGTTACTCTCGACTAGCGGGAGCAGATACGCAGTATTTT
-,-,TRBJ1-5,TRBV6-5,CASSYSSSGQPQHF,TGTGCCAGCAGTTACTCTTCGTCGGGCCAGCCCCAGCATTTT
many,-,TRBJ2-7,TRBV3-1,CASSQDSLYYEQYF,TGTGCCAGCAGCCAAGATTCACTGTACTACGAGCAGTACTTC
many,-,TRBJ2-2,TRBV3-1,CASSQGQATGELFF,TGTGCCAGCAGCCAAGGACAGGCCACCGGGGAGCTGTTTTTT
many,-,TRBJ2-5,TRBV6-2/TRBV6-3,CASSPSGMVMETQYF,TGTGCCAGCAGTCCCTCGGGGATGGTAATGGAGACCCAGTACTTC
-,TRBD2,TRBJ2-1,TRBV11-2,CASSQMGGLYNEQFF,TGTGCCAGCAGCCAAATGGGGGGGTTATACAATGAGCAGTTCTTC
-,TRBD2,TRBJ2-7,TRBV5-4,CASSFEGLAGVEQYF,TGTGCCAGCAGCTTTGAAGGGCTAGCGGGGGTAGAGCAGTACTTC
-,-,TRBJ2-3,TRBV7-3,CASSLLPGEYDTQYF,TGTGCCAGCAGCTTATTGCCAGGGGAATACGATACGCAGTATTTT
many,TRBD2,TRBJ2-1,TRBV5-1,CASSQGGTSAYNEQFF,TGCGCCAGCAGCCAGGGGGGGACTAGCGCATACAATGAGCAGTTCTTC
-,-,TRBJ2-5,TRBV7-3,CASSSGSTLGETQYF,TGTGCCAGCAGCTCCGGGTCTACCCTAGGGGAGACCCAGTACTTC
few,-,TRBJ1-3,TRBV19,CASSSTPGAGSGNTIYF,TGTGCCAGTAGTTCGACACCGGGAGCAGGCTCTGGAAACACCATATATTTT
-,-,TRBJ1-2,TRBV3-1,CASSRLGLHGYTF,TGTGCCAGCAGTCGACTTGGGCTCCATGGCTACACCTTC
-,-,TRBJ1-1,TRBV25-1,CASSEGRGLLGIEAFF,TGTGCCAGCAGTGAAGGCAGGGGCCTTTTAGGAATTGAAGCTTTCTTT
many,-,TRBJ1-1,TRBV5-1,CASSLGPAMNTEAFF,TGCGCCAGCAGCTTGGGCCCAGCCATGAACACTGAAGCTTTCTTT